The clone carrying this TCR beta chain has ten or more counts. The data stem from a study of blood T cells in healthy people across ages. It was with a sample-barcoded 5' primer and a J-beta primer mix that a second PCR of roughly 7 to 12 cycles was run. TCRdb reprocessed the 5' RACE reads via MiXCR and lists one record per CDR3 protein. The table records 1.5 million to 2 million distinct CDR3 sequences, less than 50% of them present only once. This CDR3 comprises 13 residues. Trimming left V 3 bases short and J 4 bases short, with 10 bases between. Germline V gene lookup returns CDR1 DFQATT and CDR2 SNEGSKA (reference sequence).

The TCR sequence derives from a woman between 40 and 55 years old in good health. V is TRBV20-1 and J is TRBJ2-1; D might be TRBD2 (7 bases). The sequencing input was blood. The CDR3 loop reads CSASGGPYNEQFF. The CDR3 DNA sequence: TGCAGTGCTAGCGGGGGGCCTTACAATGAGCAGTTCTTC.